This T cell receptor beta chain was retrieved from a study of cytomegalovirus exposure and HLA in healthy donors. Study-wide background: The early release's HLA-typed donors yielded approximately 85 million unique TCRs.

PCR amplification relied on 60 Vbeta primers (plus 13 Jbeta primers). Only in-frame clones appear in the TCRdb table, and some are missing; sequencing was by immunoSEQ multiplex PCR. Of 45,000 to 60,000 clones in the sample, less than 75% were seen once. The CDR3 sequence is 13 residues long. The germline V gene has CDR1 SGHAT and CDR2 FQNNGV. V lost 1 base and J 13 bases, leaving 17 bases between the germline ends. The sequenced material came from PBMCs. The receptor was isolated from a man younger than 40 in good health and CMV-seronegative. The rearrangement uses TRBV11-2 and TRBJ2-7; D may be TRBD2 (6 bases). The CDR3: CASSLGLWQDYYF. The DNA for the CDR3 is TGTGCCAGCAGCTTAGGTTTATGGCAGGACTACTACTTC.